The 21 T cell receptor beta chains below come from one sample, sequenced in a study of vaccination and CD4 T cells after COVID-19. With the Oncomine TCR Beta short-read assay, DNA from cultured CD4+ T cells was sequenced. Each CDR3 protein gets one entry after TCRdb re-called the PCR reads with MiXCR. This table holds about 9,800 distinct CDR3 sequences, over 30% found once. Treatment of the sample: approximately nine-day PBMC culture with coronavirus spike peptide pools or control peptides (ViraFEST assay). The unexposed donor's CD4+ T cells were collected before the COVID-19 pandemic (2011-2018). Which antigens these TCRs recognize remains unknown. Sequencing used CD4+ T cells from blood, cultured in vitro. The receptor set was obtained from a human donor in good health.

The chain is built from TRBV28 and TRBJ2-7; D may match TRBD1 or TRBD2 (6 bases each). With 5 bases removed from V and 3 bases from J, the gap between germline ends came to 17 bases. The CDR3 runs 15 residues. Germline CDR1 reads MDHEN; CDR2 reads SYDVKM. The CDR3 DNA follows: TGTGCCAGCAGTCCGCCGGGGGCCTTAAACTACGAGCAGTACTTC. Its translation: CASSPPGALNYEQYF.

There are a few counts of this clonotype. The rearrangement joins TRBV6-1 to TRBJ1-6, with D perhaps matching TRBD1 (5 bases). CDR1 MNHNS and CDR2 SASEGT come from the germline V gene. This CDR3 contains 16 residues. The ends were cut back, 6 bases at V and 6 bases at J, with 18 bases in the middle. The CDR3 protein is CASSLFGATVNSPLHF. The CDR3 DNA is TGTGCCAGCAGCTTATTTGGAGCGACAGTTAATTCACCCCTCCACTTT.

The V gene is TRBV7-9, the J gene TRBJ1-5; tentatively, D is TRBD1 (6 bases). This CDR3 is 15 amino acids long. Germline lookup yields CDR1 SEHNR and CDR2 FQNEAQ (reference sequence). V was trimmed by 2 bases and J by 2 bases, leaving 10 bases between them. Here the CDR3 DNA reads TGTGCCAGCAGCTTATTGGGGGCAGGCAATCAGCCCCAGCATTTT. Protein product: CASSLLGAGNQPQHF. The full variable domain, rest sourced from reference TRBV7-9 and TRBJ1-5, is DTGVSQNPRHKITKRGQNVTFRCDPISEHNRLYWYRQTLGQGPEFLTYFQNEAQLEKSRLLSDRFSAERPKGSFSTLEIQRTEQGDSAMYLCASSLLGAGNQPQHFGDGTRLSIL.

Only a few counts were recorded for this clonotype. This sequence joins TRBV5-8 and TRBJ1-5, with D perhaps TRBD1 (6 bases). The CDR3 sequence is 15 residues long. In germline, CDR1 is SGHTS, CDR2 YDEGEE. V gave up 4 bases and J gave up 0 bases, with 11 bases separating them. For the CDR3, the DNA is TGTGCCAGCAGCAGGGGGGGGAATAGCAATCAGCCCCAGCATTTT. The encoded protein is CASSRGGNSNQPQHF.

This chain joins TRBV30 and TRBJ1-6, with TRBD1 as a possible D gene (6 bases). The CDR3 totals 15 residues. Germline CDR1 and CDR2: GTSNPN and SVGIG (reference sequence). Between the trimmed V and J ends, which lost 0 bases and 9 bases, there was a span of 15 bases. CDR3 sequence (DNA): TGTGCCTGGAGTGTCTCAGGGGCCCGCTCTTCACCCCTCCACTTT. It yields the protein CAWSVSGARSSPLHF.

The rearrangement uses TRBV5-4 and TRBJ2-7; perhaps TRBD2 as D (7 bases). This CDR3 has 13 amino acids. The germline V gene has CDR1 SGHNT and CDR2 YYREEE (reference sequence). Between the trimmed V and J ends, which lost 4 bases and 4 bases, there was a span of 12 bases. The CDR3 DNA follows: TGTGCCAGCAGCCGGGGGGACACATACGAGCAGTACTTC. Translating gives CASSRGDTYEQYF.

V and J are TRBV6-2 or TRBV6-3 and TRBJ2-1, with TRBD1 identical over 10 bases. V was clipped by 6 bases and J by 2 bases; unmatched bases: 4. CDR3 length: 15 amino acids. Germline CDR1 is MNHEY and CDR2 is SVGEGT. CDR3 in amino acids: CASSGGQGAYNEQFF. CDR3 nucleotides: TGTGCCAGCAGCGGAGGACAGGGGGCCTACAATGAGCAGTTCTTC.

Comments on this clonotype: The junction and the germline gene differ at one end; a read error may be behind it. This CDR3 reads CASSYGQDYQPRHF. As DNA, the CDR3 is TGTGCCAGCAGTTACGGCCAGGACTATCAGCCCCGGCATTTT. The rearrangement uses TRBV6-5 and TRBJ1-5, with D unresolved. The CDR3 is 14 amino acids. Per the germline V gene, CDR1 is MNHEY and CDR2 is SVGAGI.

This clonotype occurred a few times. The chain is built from TRBV10-3 and TRBJ2-5; 8 bases agree with TRBD2. The CDR3 covers 14 residues. Germline CDR1 reads ENHRY; CDR2 reads SYGVKD. Trimming took 10 bases from V and 3 from J; bases not matched to a gene: 10. CDR3 sequence reads: CATRMGLVEETQYF. The CDR3 DNA sequence: TGTGCCACACGGATGGGACTAGTCGAAGAGACCCAGTACTTC.

This clonotype was counted between two and nine times. The chain recombines TRBV7-2 with TRBJ2-1; 15 bases align to TRBD2. The ends lost 2 bases at V and 7 bases at J; junction bases unmatched: 12. This CDR3 is 19 amino acids long. CDR1 and CDR2 (germline): SGHTA, FQGNSA. The CDR3 protein is CASSLHGTSGGPYGNEQFF. The CDR3 DNA reads as TGTGCCAGCAGCTTACATGGGACTAGCGGGGGGCCCTATGGAAATGAGCAGTTCTTC.

The V gene is TRBV12-3 or TRBV12-4, the J gene TRBJ2-5; 8 bases are a match to TRBD2. V lost 5 bases to trimming and J lost 4 bases; unmatched junction nucleotides: 9. The CDR3 runs 15 residues. The chain's CDR3 is CASSRSSGSSETQYF. The CDR3 DNA reads as TGTGCCAGCAGTAGGAGCAGCGGGAGTTCAGAGACCCAGTACTTC.

The chain recombines TRBV9 with TRBJ2-5; D might be TRBD2 (7 bases). V lost 0 bases, J lost 5 bases, and 17 bases lay in between. CDR1 and CDR2 (germline): SGDLS, YYNGEE. CDR3 length: 16 amino acids. The CDR3 protein is CASSVAEGGPWETQYF. The CDR3 bases are TGTGCCAGCAGCGTAGCAGAGGGGGGGCCCTGGGAGACCCAGTACTTC.

The CDR3 sequence: CASTISPARGSTDTQYF. Here the CDR3 DNA reads TGTGCCAGCACCATATCCCCGGCTAGGGGAAGCACAGATACGCAGTATTTT. This chain connects TRBV6-2 or TRBV6-3 to TRBJ2-3, with a weak D call TRBD1 (5 bases). This CDR3 contains 17 residues. Trimming removed 7 bases from V and 0 bases from J, with 20 bases in between. Germline CDR1 reads MNHEY; CDR2 reads SVGEGT.

The chain has TRBV12-3 or TRBV12-4 and TRBJ2-1; tentative D call: TRBD2 (5 bases). The CDR3 sequence is 14 residues long. V shed 1 base and J shed 5 bases, with 9 bases lying between them. The CDR3 region is CASSLVNSDNEQFF. The CDR3 nucleotides read TGTGCCAGCAGTTTAGTAAATAGCGACAATGAGCAGTTCTTC.

The V gene is TRBV7-7, the J gene TRBJ2-5; D is uncertain. Germline V gives CDR1 SSHAT, CDR2 FNYEAQ (reference sequence). The CDR3 covers 11 residues. With 4 bases removed from V and 5 bases from J, the gap between germline ends came to 5 bases. The CDR3, as DNA: TGTGCCAGCAGCTCCGGGGAGACCCAGTACTTC. Translated, it gives CASSSGETQYF.

To note about this clonotype: Mismatch with germline at one junction end may stem from a read error. This chain uses TRBV28 with TRBJ1-5; the match to TRBD1 covers 7 bases. The CDR3 spans 14 residues. Germline values: CDR1 MDHEN, CDR2 SYDVKM. The DNA of the CDR3 is TGTGCCAGCAGGCCTGGAGGGGGCAATCATCCCCAGCATTTT. This codes for CASRPGGGNHPQHF.

Only a few counts were recorded for this clonotype. The chain uses TRBV15 and TRBJ2-5; TRBD1 agrees at 7 bases. CDR1 and CDR2 from the germline V gene are LNHNV and YYDKDF (reference sequence). This CDR3 spans 15 amino acids. Trimming took 6 bases from V and 4 from J; bases not matched to a gene: 11. As DNA, the CDR3 is TGTGCCACCAGTAGGCGACAGGGCCCAGGAGAGACCCAGTACTTC. As protein: CATSRRQGPGETQYF.

V usage is TRBV6-1 and J usage is TRBJ1-2; weak D call: TRBD1 (6 bases). The V and J ends lost 7 bases and 4 bases respectively, with 13 bases between them. This CDR3 comprises 13 residues. CDR1 and CDR2 from the germline V gene are MNHNS and SASEGT. CDR3 sequence reads: CASTFDRTYGYTF. The CDR3 nucleotides read TGTGCCAGCACCTTTGACAGGACCTATGGCTACACCTTC.

The J gene is TRBJ2-3, the V gene TRBV12-5; 8 bases agree with TRBD1. CDR1 and CDR2 (germline): LGHNT, FRNRAP. CDR3 length: 14 amino acids. Trimming cost V 6 bases and J 4 bases; bases outside gene matches: 6. The CDR3 bases are TGTGCTAGTGGACCCGGACAGGGAGCAGATACGCAGTATTTT. This gives the protein CASGPGQGADTQYF.

The rearrangement joins TRBV2 to TRBJ2-5; 11 nucleotides align to TRBD2. After removal of 0 bases from V and 7 bases from J, the junction contained 10 bases not matched to a gene. Germline values: CDR1 SNHLY, CDR2 FYNNEI. There are 17 residues in the CDR3. CDR3 bases: TGTGCCAGCAGTGAAGCGCATCTAGCGGGGGGCCATGGGACCCAGTACTTC. It encodes CASSEAHLAGGHGTQYF. Looking up the rest from reference TRBV2 and TRBJ2-5 gives the full variable domain: EPEVTQTPSHQVTQMGQEVILRCVPISNHLYFYWYRQILGQKVEFLVSFYNNEISEKSEIFDDQFSVERPDGSNFTLKIRSTKLEDSAMYFCASSEAHLAGGHGTQYFGPGTRLLVL.

This rearrangement joins TRBV7-9 to TRBJ2-7; unclear D gene. Between the trimmed V and J ends, which lost 1 base and 2 bases, there was a span of 9 bases. The germline gives CDR1 SEHNR, CDR2 FQNEAQ (reference sequence). The CDR3 spans 14 residues. The CDR3 bases are TGTGCCAGCAGCTTAGGGGCTCCAACCTACGAGCAGTACTTC. It encodes CASSLGAPTYEQYF.